Reported below is one T cell receptor (beta chain). Its target is not known. The data were taken from a study of radiotherapy plus CTLA-4 blockade in lung cancer. In the study overall: Objective response rate was around 19%; disease control rate, about 31%. Notes on the study in general: After treatment with radiotherapy plus ipilimumab, TCR clones that came from the tumor expanded in blood. Reports state that early shifts in blood T cell clones, with interferon-beta, best predicted response.

The CDR3 is 18 residues long. The junction had 13 bases not matched to a gene; V was cut back by 1 base and J by 0 bases. CDR1 SGHRS and CDR2 YFSETQ come from the germline V gene. It was focal radiation plus CTLA-4 blockade with ipilimumab that patients with chemo-refractory metastatic non-small-cell lung cancer received. The method was immunoSEQ multiplex PCR; TCRdb's version includes in-frame clones alone and lacks a portion of them. The sample holds fewer than 100,000 clones, 60% to 85% seen once. The specimen comprised peripheral blood, sampled from a patient treated with radiotherapy plus ipilimumab. The chain has TRBV5-1 and TRBJ2-7; 7 bases match TRBD2. The clonotype originates from a human donor with non-small cell lung cancer whose response to radiotherapy plus ipilimumab could not be evaluated. Some clones in this sample may be carry-over from other donors' samples. The CDR3 region is CASSLIALASGVSYEQYF. In DNA, the CDR3 is TGCGCCAGCAGCTTGATTGCCCTAGCCAGCGGGGTCTCCTACGAGCAGTACTTC.